Following are 23 T cell receptor beta chains from one sample sequenced in a study of early T cells in non-severe SARS-CoV-2 infection. TCRdb redid the calling of the 5' RACE reads with MiXCR, one entry per CDR3 protein. This sample has 71,000 or so distinct CDR3 sequences, with roughly an eighth found just once. Sequenced input: whole blood. These receptors were obtained from an adult who was a healthcare worker with PCR-confirmed SARS-CoV-2 infection or an uninfected control (not recorded which).

The chain combines TRBV27 with TRBJ2-3; no firm D call. Germline loops: CDR1 MNHEY, CDR2 SMNVEV (reference sequence). Trimming shortened V by 5 bases and J by 8 bases, and 11 bases separated the two germline ends. This CDR3 has 12 amino acids. The CDR3 region has the DNA TGTGCCAGCAGTCCCCCCATCGGTACGCAGTATTTT. Encoded protein: CASSPPIGTQYF.

This chain connects TRBV27 to TRBJ2-6; D may be TRBD1 or TRBD2 (5 bases each). This CDR3 contains 18 residues. Trimming took 3 bases from V and 0 from J, leaving 15 bases between them. From germline, CDR1 is MNHEY and CDR2 SMNVEV (reference sequence). The CDR3 here is CASSFPGRVSSGANVLTF. As DNA, the CDR3 is TGTGCCAGCAGTTTCCCGGGACGGGTAAGCTCTGGGGCCAACGTCCTGACTTTC.

This clonotype was seen ten or more times. The chain recombines TRBV7-8 with TRBJ2-7; D call uncertain. The V end was cut by 4 bases, the J end by 0 bases, with 10 bases between. The CDR3 has 14 amino acids. Per the germline V gene, CDR1 is SGHVS and CDR2 is FQNEAQ. The CDR3 region is CASSSAGPSYEQYF. Written as DNA, the CDR3 is TGTGCCAGCAGCTCGGCAGGACCCTCCTACGAGCAGTACTTC.

DNA of the CDR3: TGTGCCAGCAGGGACAGCGACCCGAAAAAACTGTTTTTT. It yields the protein CASRDSDPKKLFF. This chain uses TRBV2 with TRBJ1-4, with D perhaps TRBD1 (6 bases). Germline V gives CDR1 SNHLY, CDR2 FYNNEI. This CDR3 comprises 13 residues. Between the trimmed V and J ends, which lost 6 bases and 9 bases, there was a span of 14 bases.

The chain joins TRBV5-1 to TRBJ2-3; perhaps TRBD1 as D (6 bases). The CDR3 spans 14 residues. V lost 4 bases and J lost 2, with 11 bases in between. CDR1 and CDR2 from the germline V gene are SGHRS and YFSETQ. The CDR3 spells CASSNGQLTDTQYF. The CDR3 nucleotides are TGCGCCAGCAGCAACGGACAGCTCACAGATACGCAGTATTTT.

This clonotype came up a few times. The chain links TRBV28 to TRBJ2-7; a weak D match, TRBD2 (6 bases). The ends were cut back, 2 bases at V and 3 bases at J, with 11 bases in the middle. CDR3 length: 14 amino acids. Germline V gene sequence: CDR1 MDHEN, CDR2 SYDVKM. CDR3 residues: CASSLRGGVYEQYF. CDR3 bases: TGTGCCAGCAGTTTAAGGGGAGGCGTCTACGAGCAGTACTTC.

Many counts were recorded for this clonotype. The V and J genes are TRBV30 and TRBJ1-3, with D perhaps matching TRBD1 (5 bases). The CDR3 covers 14 residues. In germline, CDR1 is GTSNPN, CDR2 SVGIG (reference sequence). V gave up 0 bases and J gave up 6 bases, with 12 bases separating them. The CDR3 bases are TGTGCCTGGAGTGTACTTGGGACCCAAAACACCATATATTTT. Amino acid sequence: CAWSVLGTQNTIYF.

This clonotype has at least ten counts. The rearrangement joins TRBV29-1 to TRBJ2-7; TRBD1 agrees at 7 bases. J was trimmed by 3 bases and V by 4 bases; bases with no gene match: 15. CDR1 is SQVTM, CDR2 ANQGSEA, per germline. This CDR3 spans 16 amino acids. The CDR3, as DNA: TGCAGCGTTGTTCTCGGGACGGACAGGTTTCACTACGAGCAGTACTTC. Protein sequence: CSVVLGTDRFHYEQYF.

By sample fraction, this clonotype is large. This chain links TRBV6-2 or TRBV6-3 with TRBJ2-1, with 10 positions matching TRBD2. The germline CDR1 and CDR2 sequences are MNHEY and SVGEGT. The CDR3 sequence is 17 residues long. The junction had 11 bases not matched to a gene; V was cut back by 1 base and J by 8 bases. CDR3 coding DNA: TGTGCCAGCAGTTACTTAGGTCGGGGACTAGCGAATGATGAGCAGTTCTTC. Amino acids: CASSYLGRGLANDEQFF.

This clonotype was recorded at least ten times. The V call is TRBV20-1, the J call TRBJ1-6, with TRBD1 matching over 7 bases. CDR3 length: 17 amino acids. CDR1 DFQATT and CDR2 SNEGSKA come from the germline V gene (reference sequence). V was pared by 5 bases and J by 0 bases, with 10 bases of the junction left unmatched. The CDR3 region is CSASATGLSSYNSPLHF. CDR3 in DNA: TGCAGTGCTTCTGCGACAGGGTTGAGCTCCTATAATTCACCCCTCCACTTT.

This clonotype occurred a few times. The chain joins TRBV6-6 to TRBJ1-1; D remains unclear. Germline V CDR1 and CDR2: MNHNY, SVGAGI (reference sequence). With 8 bases removed from V and 0 bases from J, the gap between germline ends came to 19 bases. The CDR3 is 16 residues long. The CDR3 here is CASWSGVGIMNTEAFF. CDR3 coding DNA: TGTGCCAGCTGGAGTGGGGTAGGGATCATGAACACTGAAGCTTTCTTT.

CDR3 in DNA: TGTGCCAGCAGCCGGACAGGGGGCGGGGAAGCTTTCTTT. This gives the protein CASSRTGGGEAFF. V usage is TRBV7-3 and J usage is TRBJ1-1, with 11 bases lining up with TRBD1. CDR3 length equals 13 residues. Germline trimming cut 5 bases from V and 8 bases from J; bases unmatched to any gene: 4. Germline CDR1 and CDR2: SGHTA and FQGTGA.

The table lists this clonotype with many counts. The chain has TRBV19 and TRBJ2-1; D gene ambiguous. The germline CDR1 and CDR2 sequences are LNHDA and SQIVND (reference sequence). Trimming shortened V by 6 bases and J by 6 bases, and 12 bases separated the two germline ends. This CDR3 is 13 amino acids long. The CDR3: CASRASVRNEQFF. The CDR3 DNA sequence: TGTGCCAGTAGGGCGTCTGTACGCAATGAGCAGTTCTTC.

This clonotype has only a few counts. The J gene is TRBJ1-1, the V gene TRBV6-2 or TRBV6-3; maybe TRBD1 (5 bases). The CDR3 loop spans 14 amino acids. Germline loops: CDR1 MNHEY, CDR2 SVGEGT. V was trimmed by 5 bases and J by 11 bases, leaving 21 bases between them. The CDR3 protein is CASSDATERVFAFF. CDR3 DNA sequence: TGTGCCAGCAGTGACGCGACAGAGAGGGTGTTCGCTTTCTTT.

This clonotype was seen at least ten times. This chain connects TRBV6-2 or TRBV6-3 to TRBJ1-5, with D maybe TRBD1 (5 bases). Germline assignment: CDR1 MNHEY and CDR2 SVGEGT. The CDR3 is 14 residues long. V was shortened by 8 bases and J by 5 bases, with 16 bases between the two germline ends. DNA for the CDR3: TGTGCCAGCCGCGGAACAGGCGAACATCAGCCCCAGCATTTT. As protein: CASRGTGEHQPQHF.

The chain recombines TRBV20-1 with TRBJ2-7, with D perhaps TRBD1 or TRBD2 (5 bases each). Trimming removed 5 bases at V and 0 bases at J, with 14 bases between. The CDR3 extends over 14 amino acids. The germline V gene has CDR1 DFQATT and CDR2 SNEGSKA (reference sequence). The CDR3 nucleotides read TGCAGTGCTTATACCCCGGGACGCTCCTACGAGCAGTACTTC. Translating it yields CSAYTPGRSYEQYF.

This clonotype was picked up a small number of times. The chain carries TRBV7-6 and TRBJ1-3, with D possibly TRBD1 on 6 matching bases. Trimming removed 1 base at V and 3 bases at J, with 16 bases between. Per germline, CDR1 SGHVS and CDR2 FNYEAQ. CDR3 size: 17 residues. CDR3 protein: CASSLGRHREFGNTIYF. The CDR3 nucleotides read TGTGCCAGCAGCTTAGGGCGACACAGGGAGTTTGGAAACACCATATATTTT.

This clonotype was seen only a few times. The V call is TRBV20-1, the J call TRBJ1-6; 8 bases map to TRBD1. In germline, CDR1 is DFQATT, CDR2 SNEGSKA (reference sequence). The CDR3 totals 14 residues. With 6 bases clipped from V and 2 bases from J, the junction kept 3 bases outside the gene matches. CDR3 in DNA: TGCAGTGCGAGACAGGGGCCCTATAATTCACCCCTCCACTTT. This sequence encodes CSARQGPYNSPLHF.

This chain uses TRBV9 with TRBJ1-5, with D hard to call. Germline V lookup: CDR1 SGDLS, CDR2 YYNGEE. The ends were cut back, 0 bases at V and 4 bases at J, with 8 bases in the middle. There are 14 residues in the CDR3. The CDR3 sequence: CASSVGGLNQPQHF. CDR3 nucleotide sequence: TGTGCCAGCAGCGTAGGAGGGTTAAATCAGCCCCAGCATTTT.

There are a few counts of this clonotype. The V and J genes are TRBV30 and TRBJ2-1; 8 bases are a match to TRBD2. This CDR3 has 12 amino acids. V lost 4 bases and J lost 8; bases outside the gene matches: 4. Per the germline V gene, CDR1 is GTSNPN and CDR2 is SVGIG (reference sequence). The DNA for the CDR3 is TGTGCCTGGAAGGGGACTAGGGATGAGCAGTTCTTC. Encoded protein: CAWKGTRDEQFF.

The genes are TRBV7-2 and TRBJ1-1; D possibly corresponds to TRBD1 (5 bases). Germline CDR1 SGHTA, CDR2 FQGNSA. V shed 1 base and J shed 7 bases, with 13 bases lying between them. The CDR3 spans 14 residues. CDR3 nucleotides: TGTGCCAGCAGCTTAGAAGGAACAGGAAGTGAAGCTTTCTTT. Translation: CASSLEGTGSEAFF. Together with reference TRBV7-2 and TRBJ1-1, the CDR3 gives the full variable domain: GAGVSQSPSNKVTEKGKDVELRCDPISGHTALYWYRQSLGQGLEFLIYFQGNSAPDKSGLPSDRFSAERTGGSVSTLTIQRTQQEDSAVYLCASSLEGTGSEAFFGQGTRLTVV.

The chain employs TRBV7-2 and TRBJ1-2, with no clear D. CDR3 length: 16 residues. Trimming pared 1 base from V and 0 bases from J, leaving 12 bases between. Germline V gene sequence: CDR1 SGHTA, CDR2 FQGNSA. This chain's CDR3 is CASSLEARWSNYGYTF. The CDR3 DNA reads as TGTGCCAGCAGCTTAGAGGCTAGGTGGTCTAACTATGGCTACACCTTC.

The sample holds many counts of this clonotype. The chain links TRBV7-6 to TRBJ2-7; D unresolved. CDR1 is SGHVS, CDR2 FNYEAQ, per germline. The germline V and J ends were trimmed by 7 bases and 2 bases, with 15 bases remaining between them. This CDR3 has 14 residues. This CDR3 is CASTPNPSTYEQYF. For the CDR3, the DNA is TGTGCCAGCACCCCTAATCCAAGCACCTACGAGCAGTACTTC.